This T cell receptor beta chain was identified in a study of blood T cell repertoires in COVID-19. The CDR3 totals 13 residues. The V gene lost 2 bases and the J gene lost 4 bases, with 6 bases spanning the gap. CDR1 is MNHEY and CDR2 is SVGAGI in the germline V gene. Some clones are missing from TCRdb's copy, which holds only in-frame ones; the method was immunoSEQ multiplex PCR. The sample lists over 150,000 clones, around 79% occurring once. The chain combines TRBV6-5 with TRBJ1-5; D ambiguous. The TCR was taken from a man at least 80 years old with acute or convalescent COVID-19. Sequencing input: peripheral blood. CDR3 bases: TGTGCCAGCAGTTACAATGAGAATCAGCCCCAGCATTTT. Translated, it gives CASSYNENQPQHF.